This TCR beta chain was sequenced during a study of spatial heterogeneity in lung cancer. Study-wide background: Alpha-chain detections were consistently fewer than beta-chain detections among the sequences.

Time point indicated: sample taken at primary tumor resection. Unsorted whole RNA from tumor, nontumor lung or frozen PBMC underwent sequencing. Trimming took 1 base from V and 3 from J, leaving 10 bases between them. Germline CDR1 reads GTSNPN; CDR2 reads SVGIG (reference sequence). CDR3 length: 13 residues. This clonotype was seen repeatedly, ten times or more. A unique molecular identifier was carried by every single TCR cDNA molecule. MiXCR was run by TCRdb on the 5' RACE reads, yielding one entry per CDR3 protein. The data contain more than 50,000 distinct CDR3 sequences, around 7% of them singletons.

This chain links TRBV30 with TRBJ2-7; D remains unclear. This TCR derives from a female donor with early-stage non-small cell lung cancer. This material consisted of PBMCs, taken at surgery. The CDR3 DNA reads TGTGCCTGGAGTGGACAAATCGGCTACGAGCAGTACTTC. It translates to CAWSGQIGYEQYF.